What follows is one T cell receptor (beta chain) and its context. Antigen: not known. Germline CDR1 reads MDHEN; CDR2 reads SYDVKM. The CDR3 loop spans 13 amino acids. Trimming took 7 bases from V and 4 from J, leaving 13 bases between them. Libraries were prepared by immunoSEQ multiplex PCR; TCRdb keeps only in-frame clonotypes and omits some of them. Counted here are some 2,500,000 clones, over 85% occurring once; the ten biggest clones make up around 0.37%. Recent acute infections and vaccinations were absent in the healthy HIV-negative adult donors. This record belongs to a study of shared clonotypes between healthy human individuals. Study context: CD4 naive and CD4 memory each took three plates per donor, while CD8 naive took two and CD8 memory one.

Study findings and constraints: The naive CD4 repertoires of a handful of donors were compared, and approximately 4.5% of clonotypes were shared.

This chain joins TRBV28 and TRBJ1-1; D not resolved. This clonotype was obtained from a man between 18 and 29 years old in good health. Some clones in this sample may be carry-over from other donors' samples. The sequenced sample was naive CD4+ T cells from PBMCs. Subset in this sample: CD45RA+ positively selected. The DNA for the CDR3 is TGTGCCAGCACCCAATTCTCGCGCACTGAAGCTTTCTTT. It is translated as CASTQFSRTEAFF.